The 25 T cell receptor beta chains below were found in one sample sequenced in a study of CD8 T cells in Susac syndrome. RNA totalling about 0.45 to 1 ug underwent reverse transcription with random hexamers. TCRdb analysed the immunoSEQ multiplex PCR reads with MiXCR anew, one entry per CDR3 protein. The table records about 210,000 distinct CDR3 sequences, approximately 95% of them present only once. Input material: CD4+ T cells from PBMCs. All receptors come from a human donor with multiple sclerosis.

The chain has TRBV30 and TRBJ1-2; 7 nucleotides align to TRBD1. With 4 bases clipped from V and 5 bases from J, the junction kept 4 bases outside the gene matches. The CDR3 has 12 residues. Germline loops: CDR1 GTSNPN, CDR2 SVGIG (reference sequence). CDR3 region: CAWNRGWYGYTF. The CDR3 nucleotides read TGTGCCTGGAACAGGGGTTGGTATGGCTACACCTTC.

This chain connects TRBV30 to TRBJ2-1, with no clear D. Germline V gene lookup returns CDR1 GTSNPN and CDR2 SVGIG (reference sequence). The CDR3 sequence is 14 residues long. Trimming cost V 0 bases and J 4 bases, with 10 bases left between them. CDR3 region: CAWSVLTPYNEQFF. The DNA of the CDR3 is TGTGCCTGGAGTGTACTAACTCCGTACAATGAGCAGTTCTTC. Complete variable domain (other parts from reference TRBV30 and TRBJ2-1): SQTIHQWPATLVQPVGSPLSLECTVEGTSNPNLYWYRQAAGRGLQLLFYSVGIGQISSEVPQNLSASRPQDRQFILSSKKLLLSDSGFYLCAWSVLTPYNEQFFGPGTRLTVL.

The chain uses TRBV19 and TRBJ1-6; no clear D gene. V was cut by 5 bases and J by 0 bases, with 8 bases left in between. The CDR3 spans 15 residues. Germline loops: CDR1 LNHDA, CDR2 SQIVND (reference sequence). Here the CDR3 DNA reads TGTGCCAGTAGTCCTCGGAGCTCCTATAATTCACCCCTCCACTTT. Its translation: CASSPRSSYNSPLHF.

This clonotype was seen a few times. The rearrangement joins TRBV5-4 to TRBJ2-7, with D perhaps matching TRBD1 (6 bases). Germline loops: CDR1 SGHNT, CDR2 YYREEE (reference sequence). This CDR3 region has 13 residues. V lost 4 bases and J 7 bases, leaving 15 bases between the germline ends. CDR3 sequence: CASSLTGRGEQYF. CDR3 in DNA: TGTGCCAGCAGCCTGACAGGTCGCGGGGAGCAGTACTTC.

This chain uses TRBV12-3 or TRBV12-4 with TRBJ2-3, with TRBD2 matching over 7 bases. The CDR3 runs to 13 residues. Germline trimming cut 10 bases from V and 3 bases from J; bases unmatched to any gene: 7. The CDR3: CATRREGTDTQYF. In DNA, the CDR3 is TGTGCCACCAGGAGGGAGGGAACAGATACGCAGTATTTT.

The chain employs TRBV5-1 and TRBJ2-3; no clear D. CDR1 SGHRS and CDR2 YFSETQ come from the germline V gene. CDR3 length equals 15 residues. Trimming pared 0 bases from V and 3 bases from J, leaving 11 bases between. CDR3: CASSLEGRLTDTQYF. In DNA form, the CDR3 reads TGCGCCAGCAGCTTGGAGGGCAGGCTGACAGATACGCAGTATTTT.

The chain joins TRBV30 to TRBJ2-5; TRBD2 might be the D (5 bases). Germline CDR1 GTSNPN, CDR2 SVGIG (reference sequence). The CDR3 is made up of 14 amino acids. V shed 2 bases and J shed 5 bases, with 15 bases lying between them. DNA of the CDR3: TGTGCCTGGAGTCCCTCCGGCGGCGGGGAGACCCAGTACTTC. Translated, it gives CAWSPSGGGETQYF.

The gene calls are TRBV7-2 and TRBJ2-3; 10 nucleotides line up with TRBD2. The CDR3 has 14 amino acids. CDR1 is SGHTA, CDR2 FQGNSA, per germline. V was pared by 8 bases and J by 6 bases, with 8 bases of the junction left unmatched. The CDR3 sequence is CASGIAGGSDTQYF. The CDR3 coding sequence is TGTGCCAGCGGAATAGCGGGGGGCTCCGATACGCAGTATTTT.

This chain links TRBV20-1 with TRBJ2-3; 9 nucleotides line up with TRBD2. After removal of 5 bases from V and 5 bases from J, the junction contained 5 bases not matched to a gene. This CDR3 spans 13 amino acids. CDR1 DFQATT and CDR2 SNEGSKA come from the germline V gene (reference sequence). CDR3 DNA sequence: TGCAGTGCTGGCGGGGGGGGGAAAGATACGCAGTATTTT. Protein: CSAGGGGKDTQYF.

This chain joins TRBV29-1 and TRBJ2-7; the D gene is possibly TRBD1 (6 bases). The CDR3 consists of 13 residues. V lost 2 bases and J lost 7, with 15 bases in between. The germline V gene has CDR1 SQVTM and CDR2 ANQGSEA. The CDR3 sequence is CSVEHAQGLEQYF. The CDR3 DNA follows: TGCAGCGTTGAACACGCACAGGGCTTGGAGCAGTACTTC.

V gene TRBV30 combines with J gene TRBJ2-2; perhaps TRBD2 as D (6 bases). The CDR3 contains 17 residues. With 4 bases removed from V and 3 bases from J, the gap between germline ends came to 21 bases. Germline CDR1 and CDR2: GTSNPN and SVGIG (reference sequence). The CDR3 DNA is TGTGCCTGGAACCGGGCTCGGGGGAACGGGCACACCGGGGAGCTGTTTTTT. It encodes CAWNRARGNGHTGELFF. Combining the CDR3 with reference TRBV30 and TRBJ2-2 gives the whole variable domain SQTIHQWPATLVQPVGSPLSLECTVEGTSNPNLYWYRQAAGRGLQLLFYSVGIGQISSEVPQNLSASRPQDRQFILSSKKLLLSDSGFYLCAWNRARGNGHTGELFFGEGSRLTVL.

For the CDR3, the DNA is TGCGCCAGCAGTCGGGACCGAGAGGACAATCAGCCCCAGCATTTT. This encodes CASSRDREDNQPQHF. V usage is TRBV23-1 and J usage is TRBJ1-5, with D possibly being TRBD1 (5 bases). TRBV23-1 is an ORF; its function is uncertain. The CDR3 runs 15 residues. Trimming stripped 4 bases from V and 3 bases from J, with 13 bases between.

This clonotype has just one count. The CDR3 nucleotides are TGTGCCACCAGCAGAGGAGGACAGGGCGCTGAAGCTTTCTTT. Translated, it gives CATSRGGQGAEAFF. The chain combines TRBV15 with TRBJ1-1; 8 bases match TRBD1. The CDR3 contains 14 residues. Trimming cost V 1 base and J 6 bases; bases outside gene matches: 4. From germline, CDR1 is LNHNV and CDR2 YYDKDF (reference sequence).

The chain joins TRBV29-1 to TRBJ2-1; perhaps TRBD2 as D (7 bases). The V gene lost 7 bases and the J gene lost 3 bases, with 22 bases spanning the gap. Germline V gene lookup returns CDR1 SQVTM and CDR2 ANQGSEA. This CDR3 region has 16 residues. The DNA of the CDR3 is TGCAGCGGGTCGGGGGGCATACTTAGGGGCTACAATGAGCAGTTCTTC. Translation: CSGSGGILRGYNEQFF.

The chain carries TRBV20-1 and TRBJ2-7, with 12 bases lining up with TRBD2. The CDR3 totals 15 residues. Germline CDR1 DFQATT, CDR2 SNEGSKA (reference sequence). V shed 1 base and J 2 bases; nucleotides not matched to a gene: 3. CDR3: CSARVSSGGAYEQYF. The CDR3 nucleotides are TGCAGTGCTAGAGTTTCTAGCGGGGGGGCCTACGAGCAGTACTTC.

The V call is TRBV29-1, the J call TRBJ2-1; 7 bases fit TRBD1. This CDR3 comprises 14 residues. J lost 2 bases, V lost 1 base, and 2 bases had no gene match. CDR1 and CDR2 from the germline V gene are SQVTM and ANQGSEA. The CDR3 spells CSVEGQGTYNEQFF. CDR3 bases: TGCAGCGTTGAAGGACAGGGAACCTACAATGAGCAGTTCTTC.

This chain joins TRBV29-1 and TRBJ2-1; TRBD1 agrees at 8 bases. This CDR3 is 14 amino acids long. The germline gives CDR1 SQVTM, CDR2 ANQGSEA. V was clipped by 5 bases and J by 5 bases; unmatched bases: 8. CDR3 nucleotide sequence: TGCAGCGTTTATACGGGACAGGTCGACAATGAGCAGTTCTTC. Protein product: CSVYTGQVDNEQFF.

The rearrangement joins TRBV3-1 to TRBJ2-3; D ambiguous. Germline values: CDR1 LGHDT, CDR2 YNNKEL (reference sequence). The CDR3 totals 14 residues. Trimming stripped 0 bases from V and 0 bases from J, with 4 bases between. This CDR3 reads CASSQDGSTDTQYF. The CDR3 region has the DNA TGTGCCAGCAGCCAAGATGGTAGCACAGATACGCAGTATTTT.

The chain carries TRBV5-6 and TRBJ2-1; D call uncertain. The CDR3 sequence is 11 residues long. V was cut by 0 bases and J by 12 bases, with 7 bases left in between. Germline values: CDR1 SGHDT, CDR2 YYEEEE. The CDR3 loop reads CASSLAGRQFF. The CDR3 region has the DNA TGTGCCAGCAGCTTGGCCGGCCGGCAGTTCTTC.

CDR3 residues: CASSFLGPLAKNIQYF. The CDR3 region has the DNA TGTGCCAGCAGCTTTTTGGGGCCCCTAGCCAAAAACATTCAGTACTTC. The rearrangement joins TRBV7-2 to TRBJ2-4; D perhaps matches TRBD1 (5 bases). The germline V gene encodes CDR1 SGHTA and CDR2 FQGNSA. V was trimmed by 3 bases and J by 0 bases, leaving 12 bases between them. The CDR3 spans 16 residues. Complete variable domain (other parts from reference TRBV7-2 and TRBJ2-4): GAGVSQSPSNKVTEKGKDVELRCDPISGHTALYWYRQSLGQGLEFLIYFQGNSAPDKSGLPSDRFSAERTGGSVSTLTIQRTQQEDSAVYLCASSFLGPLAKNIQYFGAGTRLSVL.

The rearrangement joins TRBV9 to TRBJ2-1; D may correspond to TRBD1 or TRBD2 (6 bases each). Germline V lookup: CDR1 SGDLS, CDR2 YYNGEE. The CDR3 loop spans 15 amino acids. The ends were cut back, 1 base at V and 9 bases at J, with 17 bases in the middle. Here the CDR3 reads CASSVLGGLNTEQFF. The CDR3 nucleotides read TGTGCCAGCAGCGTATTAGGGGGGCTGAACACTGAGCAGTTCTTC.

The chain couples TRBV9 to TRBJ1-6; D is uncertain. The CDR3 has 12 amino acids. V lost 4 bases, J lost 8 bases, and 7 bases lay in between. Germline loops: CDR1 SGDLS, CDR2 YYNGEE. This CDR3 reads CASSTPDSPLHF. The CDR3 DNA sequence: TGTGCCAGCAGCACACCTGATTCACCCCTCCACTTT. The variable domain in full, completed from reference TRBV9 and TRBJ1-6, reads DSGVTQTPKHLITATGQRVTLRCSPRSGDLSVYWYQQSLDQGLQFLIQYYNGEERAKGNILERFSAQQFPDLHSELNLSSLELGDSALYFCASSTPDSPLHFGNGTRLTVT.

The CDR3 is CSVTDRNGYEQYF. CDR3 nucleotides: TGCAGCGTTACGGACAGGAACGGGTACGAGCAGTACTTC. The chain recombines TRBV29-1 with TRBJ2-7, with TRBD1 matching over 7 bases. CDR1 is SQVTM, CDR2 ANQGSEA, per germline. Trimming took 5 bases from V and 4 from J; bases not matched to a gene: 8. The CDR3 runs to 13 residues.

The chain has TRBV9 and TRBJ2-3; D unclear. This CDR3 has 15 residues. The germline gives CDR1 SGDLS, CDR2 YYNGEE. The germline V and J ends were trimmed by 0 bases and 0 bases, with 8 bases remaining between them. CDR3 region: CASSVGPPSTDTQYF. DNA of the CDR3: TGTGCCAGCAGCGTAGGTCCACCCAGCACAGATACGCAGTATTTT.

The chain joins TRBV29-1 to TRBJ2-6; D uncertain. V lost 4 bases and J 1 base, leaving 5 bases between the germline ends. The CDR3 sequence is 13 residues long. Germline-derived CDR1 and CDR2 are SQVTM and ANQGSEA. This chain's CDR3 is CSVGRSGANVLTF. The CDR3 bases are TGCAGCGTTGGCAGGTCTGGGGCCAACGTCCTGACTTTC.